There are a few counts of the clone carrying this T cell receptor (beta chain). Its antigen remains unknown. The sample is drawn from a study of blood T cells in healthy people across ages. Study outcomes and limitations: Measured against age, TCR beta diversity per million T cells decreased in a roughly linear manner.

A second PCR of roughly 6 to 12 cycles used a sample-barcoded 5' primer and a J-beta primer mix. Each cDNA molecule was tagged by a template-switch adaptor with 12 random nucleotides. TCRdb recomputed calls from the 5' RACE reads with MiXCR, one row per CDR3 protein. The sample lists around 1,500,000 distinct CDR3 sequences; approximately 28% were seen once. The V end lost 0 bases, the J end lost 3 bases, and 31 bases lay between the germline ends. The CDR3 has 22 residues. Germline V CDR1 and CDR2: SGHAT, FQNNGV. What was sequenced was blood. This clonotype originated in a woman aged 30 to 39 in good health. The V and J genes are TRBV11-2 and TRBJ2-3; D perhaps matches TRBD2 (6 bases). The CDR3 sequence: CASSLDHTLASSGSRYTDTQYF. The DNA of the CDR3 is TGTGCCAGCAGCTTAGACCACACCCTAGCGTCGTCGGGCTCCAGGTATACAGATACGCAGTATTTT. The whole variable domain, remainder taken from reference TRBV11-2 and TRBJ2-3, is EAGVAQSPRYKIIEKRQSVAFWCNPISGHATLYWYQQILGQGPKLLIQFQNNGVVDDSQLPKDRFSAERLKGVDSTLKIQPAKLEDSAVYLCASSLDHTLASSGSRYTDTQYFGPGTRLTVL.